This entry lists 20 T cell receptor beta chains sequenced from one sample in a study of early T cells in non-severe SARS-CoV-2 infection. Each CDR3 protein gets one entry after TCRdb re-called the 5' RACE reads with MiXCR. The sample contains about 54,000 distinct CDR3 sequences, around 8.3% of which appear only once. The sequencing used whole blood, collected at baseline. The receptors shown here come from an adult who was a healthcare worker with PCR-confirmed SARS-CoV-2 infection or an uninfected control (not recorded which).

This clonotype was observed a handful of times. The V gene is TRBV20-1, the J gene TRBJ2-3, with 9 bases aligning to TRBD2. The trim removed 4 bases at V and 1 base at J, leaving 3 bases unmatched. Per germline, CDR1 DFQATT and CDR2 SNEGSKA (reference sequence). The CDR3 has 14 amino acids. The CDR3, as DNA: TGCAGTGCTAAAGCGGGGGGAGGCACAGATACGCAGTATTTT. Its protein is CSAKAGGGTDTQYF.

CDR3 residues: CASSQDSLSPGANVLTF. The CDR3 DNA reads TGTGCCAGCAGCCAGGACTCCTTAAGCCCTGGGGCCAACGTCCTGACTTTC. V is TRBV12-3 or TRBV12-4 and J is TRBJ2-6, with D tentatively TRBD2 (5 bases). This CDR3 has 17 residues. Trimming pared 6 bases from V and 2 bases from J, leaving 17 bases between.

The table lists this clonotype with a few counts. Here the CDR3 DNA reads TGCAGCGTTGTACCCGGACCCATGAACACTGAAGCTTTCTTT. This gives the protein CSVVPGPMNTEAFF. This chain uses TRBV29-1 with TRBJ1-1; D is ambiguous. Germline values: CDR1 SQVTM, CDR2 ANQGSEA. The CDR3 length is 14 residues. Trimming took 4 bases from V and 0 from J, leaving 12 bases between them.

Ten or more counts support this clonotype. J is TRBJ2-7 and V is TRBV7-9; D remains ambiguous. CDR1 and CDR2 from the germline V gene are SEHNR and FQNEAQ (reference sequence). V was cut by 5 bases and J by 3 bases, with 8 bases left in between. The CDR3 sequence is 12 residues long. Here the CDR3 reads CASSRINYEQYF. CDR3 nucleotides: TGTGCCAGCAGCCGTATTAACTACGAGCAGTACTTC.

This clonotype was detected a few times. The chain employs TRBV29-1 and TRBJ2-3, with TRBD1 matching 8 bases. The germline CDR1 and CDR2 sequences are SQVTM and ANQGSEA. The ends lost 3 bases at V and 6 bases at J; junction bases unmatched: 5. The CDR3 is 13 residues long. The CDR3 reads CSVEGTGLDTQYF. The DNA for the CDR3 is TGCAGCGTTGAGGGGACAGGCTTGGATACGCAGTATTTT.

Many counts were recorded for this clonotype. The CDR3 region is CASSFPTGYTGELFF. CDR3 sequence (DNA): TGTGCCAGCAGTTTCCCGACAGGTTACACCGGGGAGCTGTTTTTT. J is TRBJ2-2 and V is TRBV28, with D possibly being TRBD1 (6 bases). V shed 3 bases and J shed 3 bases, with 11 bases lying between them. This CDR3 contains 15 residues. CDR1 is MDHEN, CDR2 SYDVKM, per germline. Drawing the rest from reference TRBV28 and TRBJ2-2, the complete variable domain is DVKVTQSSRYLVKRTGEKVFLECVQDMDHENMFWYRQDPGLGLRLIYFSYDVKMKEKGDIPEGYSVSREKKERFSLILESASTNQTSMYLCASSFPTGYTGELFFGEGSRLTVL.

The chain carries TRBV20-1 and TRBJ2-2; 8 bases line up with TRBD1. The germline CDR1 and CDR2 sequences are DFQATT and SNEGSKA (reference sequence). The CDR3 has 15 residues. Trimming took 0 bases from V and 3 from J; bases not matched to a gene: 3. CDR3: CSARDGQGYTGELFF. CDR3 DNA: TGCAGTGCTAGAGATGGACAGGGTTACACCGGGGAGCTGTTTTTT.

This clonotype was counted many times. The J gene is TRBJ2-7, the V gene TRBV7-3; D is unclear. V was clipped by 5 bases and J by 3 bases, with 8 bases between them. The germline V gene has CDR1 SGHTA and CDR2 FQGTGA. CDR3 length: 12 amino acids. In DNA form, the CDR3 reads TGTGCCAGCAGCCCCGACGGCTACGAGCAGTACTTC. Translation: CASSPDGYEQYF. The complete variable domain, with remaining parts taken from reference TRBV7-3 and TRBJ2-7, reads GAGVSQTPSNKVTEKGKYVELRCDPISGHTALYWYRQSLGQGPEFLIYFQGTGAADDSGLPNDRFFAVRPEGSVSTLKIQRTERGDSAVYLCASSPDGYEQYFGPGTRLTVT.

This clonotype appeared many times. V is TRBV28 and J is TRBJ2-6; TRBD1 matches 12 bases. There are 16 residues in the CDR3. Germline CDR1 reads MDHEN; CDR2 reads SYDVKM. Losses at the gene ends were 11 bases for V and 0 bases for J; bases not matched to a gene: 5. The CDR3 sequence is CAAGQGALSGANVLTF. In DNA form, the CDR3 reads TGTGCCGCGGGACAGGGGGCACTCTCTGGGGCCAACGTCCTGACTTTC.

Many counts were recorded for this clonotype. The V call is TRBV3-1, the J call TRBJ2-4; the D is unclear. CDR1 and CDR2 (germline): LGHDT, YNNKEL (reference sequence). This CDR3 region has 12 residues. V was cut by 0 bases and J by 10 bases, with 7 bases left in between. The CDR3 DNA reads as TGTGCCAGCAGCCAAGATCGAAGGATTCAGTACTTC. As protein: CASSQDRRIQYF.

This clonotype was detected ten times or more. This chain links TRBV7-2 with TRBJ2-1; D gene ambiguous. Trimming removed 2 bases from V and 3 bases from J, with 11 bases in between. Germline CDR1 reads SGHTA; CDR2 reads FQGNSA. CDR3 length equals 15 residues. The CDR3 DNA sequence: TGTGCCAGCAGCTTAAGTAGCAGCCTCTACAATGAGCAGTTCTTC. As protein: CASSLSSSLYNEQFF. Looking up the rest from reference TRBV7-2 and TRBJ2-1 gives the full variable domain: GAGVSQSPSNKVTEKGKDVELRCDPISGHTALYWYRQSLGQGLEFLIYFQGNSAPDKSGLPSDRFSAERTGGSVSTLTIQRTQQEDSAVYLCASSLSSSLYNEQFFGPGTRLTVL.

This clonotype was counted at least ten times. The chain recombines TRBV3-1 with TRBJ2-2; TRBD1 agrees at 8 bases. V lost 1 base and J lost 4; bases outside the gene matches: 8. CDR3 length: 17 residues. Per germline, CDR1 LGHDT and CDR2 YNNKEL (reference sequence). The CDR3 DNA sequence: TGTGCCAGCAGCCAAGCCCAAGACAGGGGACTCACCGGGGAGCTGTTTTTT. Protein product: CASSQAQDRGLTGELFF.

Many counts were recorded for this clonotype. The rearrangement uses TRBV7-3 and TRBJ2-2, with 7 bases identical to TRBD1. With V trimmed by 6 bases and J by 4 bases, 5 bases remained unmatched. Germline CDR1 SGHTA, CDR2 FQGTGA. The CDR3 covers 14 residues. CDR3 in DNA: TGTGCCAGCAGACAGGCAGGGGGCACCGGGGAGCTGTTTTTT. Translating gives CASRQAGGTGELFF.

This clonotype was observed many times. V gene TRBV7-9 combines with J gene TRBJ1-6; D may be TRBD1 (5 bases). This CDR3 spans 13 amino acids. Germline CDR1 SEHNR, CDR2 FQNEAQ (reference sequence). Trimming took off 3 bases at V and 7 bases at J, with 7 bases between the two ends. In DNA form, the CDR3 reads TGTGCCAGCAGCTTGGGGGGAAATTCACCCCTCCACTTT. It is translated as CASSLGGNSPLHF. Filled out from reference TRBV7-9 and TRBJ1-6, the complete variable domain reads DTGVSQNPRHKITKRGQNVTFRCDPISEHNRLYWYRQTLGQGPEFLTYFQNEAQLEKSRLLSDRFSAERPKGSFSTLEIQRTEQGDSAMYLCASSLGGNSPLHFGNGTRLTVT.

This clonotype showed up many times. The rearrangement joins TRBV12-3 or TRBV12-4 to TRBJ1-6, with D maybe TRBD1 (6 bases). The CDR3 has 14 residues. The V and J ends lost 3 bases and 9 bases respectively, with 12 bases between them. CDR3 loop: CASSLSGVGSPLHF. CDR3 bases: TGTGCCAGCAGTTTGTCAGGGGTTGGTTCACCCCTCCACTTT.

This clonotype was observed at least ten times. The chain uses TRBV19 and TRBJ1-5, with D possibly matching TRBD1 (6 bases). The ends were cut back, 5 bases at V and 2 bases at J, with 19 bases in the middle. The CDR3 covers 17 residues. Looked up from germline, CDR1 is LNHDA and CDR2 is SQIVND (reference sequence). CDR3 DNA: TGTGCCAGTAGTTTTAGACGGACAGCCAACCGCAATCAGCCCCAGCATTTT. Its protein product is CASSFRRTANRNQPQHF.

The chain links TRBV5-6 to TRBJ2-3; 13 bases agree with TRBD2. V shed 3 bases and J 3 bases; nucleotides not matched to a gene: 1. The CDR3 totals 15 residues. CDR1 is SGHDT, CDR2 YYEEEE, per germline. The CDR3 sequence is CASSWGLAGTDTQYF. Here the CDR3 DNA reads TGTGCCAGCAGCTGGGGACTAGCGGGGACAGATACGCAGTATTTT.

In its sample, this clonotype was seen many times. This rearrangement joins TRBV5-5 to TRBJ1-1, with D perhaps TRBD1 (5 bases). The CDR3 spans 15 residues. Germline CDR1 and CDR2: SGHKS and YYEKEE (reference sequence). Between the trimmed V and J ends, which lost 3 bases and 3 bases, there was a span of 15 bases. This CDR3 is CASSWSQGGHTEAFF. The DNA for the CDR3 is TGTGCCAGCAGCTGGTCGCAGGGAGGGCACACTGAAGCTTTCTTT.

In its sample, this clonotype was seen many times. The chain links TRBV27 to TRBJ1-5; unclear D gene. In germline, CDR1 is MNHEY, CDR2 SMNVEV (reference sequence). V was shortened by 5 bases and J by 6 bases, with 11 bases between the two germline ends. The CDR3 length is 13 residues. This CDR3 reads CASSLGLGQPQHF. DNA for the CDR3: TGTGCCAGCAGTCTGGGATTGGGTCAGCCCCAGCATTTT.

This clonotype has only a few counts. This chain connects TRBV27 to TRBJ2-7; perhaps TRBD1 as D (6 bases). V was pared by 6 bases and J by 1 base, with 10 bases between. CDR1 and CDR2 from the germline V gene are MNHEY and SMNVEV (reference sequence). The CDR3 consists of 13 residues. The CDR3, as DNA: TGTGCCAGCAGATTGACAGGATCCTACGAGCAGTACTTC. It yields the protein CASRLTGSYEQYF.